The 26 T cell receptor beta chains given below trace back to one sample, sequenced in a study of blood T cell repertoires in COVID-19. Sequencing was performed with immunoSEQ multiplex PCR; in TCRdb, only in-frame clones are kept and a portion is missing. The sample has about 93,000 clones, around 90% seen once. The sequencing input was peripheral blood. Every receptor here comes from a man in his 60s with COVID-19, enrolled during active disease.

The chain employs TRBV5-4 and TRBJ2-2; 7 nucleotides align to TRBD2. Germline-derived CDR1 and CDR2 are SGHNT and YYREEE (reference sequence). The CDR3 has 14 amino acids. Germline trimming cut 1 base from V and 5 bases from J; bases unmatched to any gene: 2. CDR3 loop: CASSLRGGTGELFF. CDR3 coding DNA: TGTGCCAGCAGCTTGAGGGGAGGGACCGGGGAGCTGTTTTTT. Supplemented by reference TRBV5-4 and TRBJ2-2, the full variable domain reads ETGVTQSPTHLIKTRGQQVTLRCSSQSGHNTVSWYQQALGQGPQFIFQYYREEENGRGNFPPRFSGLQFPNYSSELNVNALELDDSALYLCASSLRGGTGELFFGEGSRLTVL.

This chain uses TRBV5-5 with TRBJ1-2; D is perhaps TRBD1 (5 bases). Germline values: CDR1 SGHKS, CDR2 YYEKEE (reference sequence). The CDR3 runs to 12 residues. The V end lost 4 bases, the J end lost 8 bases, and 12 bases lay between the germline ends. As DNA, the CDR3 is TGTGCCAGCAGCACCCGCCAGGGAGGCTACACCTTC. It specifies CASSTRQGGYTF.

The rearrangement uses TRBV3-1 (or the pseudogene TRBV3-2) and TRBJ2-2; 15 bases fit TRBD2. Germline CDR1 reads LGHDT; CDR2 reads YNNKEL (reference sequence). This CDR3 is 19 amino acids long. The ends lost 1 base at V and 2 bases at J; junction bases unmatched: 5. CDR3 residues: CASSQAGLAGGSNTGELFF. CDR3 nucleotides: TGTGCCAGCAGCCAAGCTGGACTAGCGGGAGGGTCTAACACCGGGGAGCTGTTTTTT.

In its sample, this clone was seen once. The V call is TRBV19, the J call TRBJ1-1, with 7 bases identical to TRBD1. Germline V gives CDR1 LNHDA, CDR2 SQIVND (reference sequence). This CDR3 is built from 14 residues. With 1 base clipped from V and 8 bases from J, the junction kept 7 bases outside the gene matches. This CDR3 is CASSIGGGTSEAFF. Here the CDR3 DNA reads TGTGCCAGTAGTATAGGAGGGGGCACCTCCGAAGCTTTCTTT.

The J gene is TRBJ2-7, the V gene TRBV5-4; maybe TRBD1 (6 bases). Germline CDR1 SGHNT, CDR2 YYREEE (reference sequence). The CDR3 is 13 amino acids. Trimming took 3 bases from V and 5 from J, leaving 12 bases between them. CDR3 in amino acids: CASSSGQPDEQYF. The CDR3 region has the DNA TGTGCCAGCAGCTCTGGACAGCCAGACGAGCAGTACTTC. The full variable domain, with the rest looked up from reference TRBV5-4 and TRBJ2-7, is ETGVTQSPTHLIKTRGQQVTLRCSSQSGHNTVSWYQQALGQGPQFIFQYYREEENGRGNFPPRFSGLQFPNYSSELNVNALELDDSALYLCASSSGQPDEQYFGPGTRLTVT.

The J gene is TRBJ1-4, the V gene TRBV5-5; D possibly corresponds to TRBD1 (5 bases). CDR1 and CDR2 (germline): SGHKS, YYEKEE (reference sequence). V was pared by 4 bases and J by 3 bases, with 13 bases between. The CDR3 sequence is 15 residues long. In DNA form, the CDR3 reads TGTGCCAGCAGCCCGCACAGGCTACCTAATGAAAAACTGTTTTTT. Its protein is CASSPHRLPNEKLFF.

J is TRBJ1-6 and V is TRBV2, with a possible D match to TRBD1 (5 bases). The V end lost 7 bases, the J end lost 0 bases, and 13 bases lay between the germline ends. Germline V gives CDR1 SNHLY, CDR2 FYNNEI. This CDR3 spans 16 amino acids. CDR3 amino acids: CASTLSGGSYNSPLHF. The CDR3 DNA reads TGTGCCAGCACCCTTAGCGGGGGCTCCTATAATTCACCCCTCCACTTT.

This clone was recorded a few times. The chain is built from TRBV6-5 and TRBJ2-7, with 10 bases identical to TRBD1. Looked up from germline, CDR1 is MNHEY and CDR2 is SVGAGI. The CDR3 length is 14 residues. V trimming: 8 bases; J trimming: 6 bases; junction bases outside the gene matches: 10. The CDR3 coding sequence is TGTGCCAGCTTATTCGGGACAGGGGAATTCGAGCAGTACTTC. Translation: CASLFGTGEFEQYF.

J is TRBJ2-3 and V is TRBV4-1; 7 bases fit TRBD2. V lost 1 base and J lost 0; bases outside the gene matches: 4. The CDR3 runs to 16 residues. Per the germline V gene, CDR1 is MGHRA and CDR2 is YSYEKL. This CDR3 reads CASSQVTSASTDTQYF. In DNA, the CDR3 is TGCGCCAGCAGCCAAGTTACTAGCGCAAGCACAGATACGCAGTATTTT.

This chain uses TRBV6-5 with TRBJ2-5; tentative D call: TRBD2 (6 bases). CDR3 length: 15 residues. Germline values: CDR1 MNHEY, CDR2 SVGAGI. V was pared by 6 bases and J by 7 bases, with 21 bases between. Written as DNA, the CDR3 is TGTGCCAGCAGGAGAGGCCTAGGGACGGAGGGGACCCAGTACTTC. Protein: CASRRGLGTEGTQYF.

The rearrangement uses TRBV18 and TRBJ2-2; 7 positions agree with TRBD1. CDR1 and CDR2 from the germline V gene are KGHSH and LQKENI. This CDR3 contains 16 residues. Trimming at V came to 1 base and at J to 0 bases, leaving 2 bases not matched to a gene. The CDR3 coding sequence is TGTGCCAGCTCACCACAGGGGGCCTCGAACACCGGGGAGCTGTTTTTT. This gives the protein CASSPQGASNTGELFF.

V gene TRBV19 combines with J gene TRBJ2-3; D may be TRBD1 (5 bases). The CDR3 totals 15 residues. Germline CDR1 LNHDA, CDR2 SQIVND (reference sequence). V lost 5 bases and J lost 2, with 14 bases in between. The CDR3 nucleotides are TGTGCCAGTAGTCTCAGGGCAGGGTCCACAGATACGCAGTATTTT. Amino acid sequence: CASSLRAGSTDTQYF.

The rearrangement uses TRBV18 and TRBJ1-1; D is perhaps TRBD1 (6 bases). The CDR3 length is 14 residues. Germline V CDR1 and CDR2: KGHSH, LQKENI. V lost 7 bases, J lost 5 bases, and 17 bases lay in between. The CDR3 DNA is TGTGCCAGCTTCACCTCAGGGGCACGGACTGAAGCTTTCTTT. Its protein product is CASFTSGARTEAFF.

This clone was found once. CDR3 sequence reads: CASSTTVPNSPLHF. The CDR3 nucleotides are TGTGCCAGCAGCACGACTGTTCCTAATTCACCCCTCCACTTT. The chain recombines TRBV7-9 with TRBJ1-6; D ambiguous. Looked up from germline, CDR1 is SEHNR and CDR2 is FQNEAQ (reference sequence). V was shortened by 5 bases and J by 6 bases, with 11 bases between the two germline ends. This CDR3 region has 14 residues.

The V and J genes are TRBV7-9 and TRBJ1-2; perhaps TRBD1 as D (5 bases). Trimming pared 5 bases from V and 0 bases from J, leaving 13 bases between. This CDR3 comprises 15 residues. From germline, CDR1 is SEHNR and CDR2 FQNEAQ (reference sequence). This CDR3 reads CASSPTGPANYGYTF. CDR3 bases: TGTGCCAGCAGCCCCACAGGTCCAGCTAACTATGGCTACACCTTC.

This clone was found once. For the CDR3, the DNA is TGTGCCTGGCAAGACAGATGGGGGGGAAAGGGGCCCCAGCATTTT. It translates to CAWQDRWGGKGPQHF. The chain carries TRBV30 and TRBJ1-5; D possibly corresponds to TRBD1 (5 bases). This CDR3 has 15 residues. The germline V and J ends were trimmed by 5 bases and 9 bases, with 23 bases remaining between them. The germline V gene encodes CDR1 GTSNPN and CDR2 SVGIG (reference sequence).

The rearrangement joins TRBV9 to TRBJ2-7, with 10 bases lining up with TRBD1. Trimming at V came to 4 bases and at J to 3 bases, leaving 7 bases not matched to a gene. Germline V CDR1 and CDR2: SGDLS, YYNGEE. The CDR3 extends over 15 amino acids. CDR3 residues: CASSPGQGWDYEQYF. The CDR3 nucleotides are TGTGCCAGCAGCCCGGGACAGGGGTGGGACTACGAGCAGTACTTC.

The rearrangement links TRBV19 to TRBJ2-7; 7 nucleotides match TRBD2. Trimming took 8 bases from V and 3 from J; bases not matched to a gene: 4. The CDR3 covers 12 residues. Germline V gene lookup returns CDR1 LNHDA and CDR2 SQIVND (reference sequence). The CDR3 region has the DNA TGTGCCAGTCGCGGGAGAAACTACGAGCAGTACTTC. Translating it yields CASRGRNYEQYF.

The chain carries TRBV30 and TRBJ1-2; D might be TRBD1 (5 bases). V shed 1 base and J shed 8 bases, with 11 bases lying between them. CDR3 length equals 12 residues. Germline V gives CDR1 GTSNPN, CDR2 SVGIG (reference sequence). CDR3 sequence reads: CAWSETDGGYTF. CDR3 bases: TGTGCCTGGAGTGAGACAGATGGAGGCTACACCTTC.

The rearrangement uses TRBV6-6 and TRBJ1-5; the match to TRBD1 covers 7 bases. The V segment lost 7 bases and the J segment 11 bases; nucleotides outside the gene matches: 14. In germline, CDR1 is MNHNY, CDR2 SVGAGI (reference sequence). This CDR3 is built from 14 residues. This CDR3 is CASNPTGNNGAQHF. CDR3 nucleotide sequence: TGTGCCAGCAACCCGACAGGGAATAATGGGGCCCAGCATTTT.

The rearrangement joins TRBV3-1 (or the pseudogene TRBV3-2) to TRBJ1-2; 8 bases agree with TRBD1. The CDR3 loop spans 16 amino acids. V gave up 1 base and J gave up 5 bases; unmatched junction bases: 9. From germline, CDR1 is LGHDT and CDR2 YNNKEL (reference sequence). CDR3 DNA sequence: TGTGCCAGCAGCCAAGCTACAGGGGGTGGGAGGTATGGCTACACCTTC. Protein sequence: CASSQATGGGRYGYTF.

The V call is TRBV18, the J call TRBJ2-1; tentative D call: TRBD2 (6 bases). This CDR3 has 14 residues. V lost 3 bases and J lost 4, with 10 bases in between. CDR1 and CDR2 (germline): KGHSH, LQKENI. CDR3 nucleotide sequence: TGTGCCAGCTCACCCCGGGGGAATTACAATGAGCAGTTCTTC. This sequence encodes CASSPRGNYNEQFF. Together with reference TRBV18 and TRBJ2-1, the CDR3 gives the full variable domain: NAGVMQNPRHLVRRRGQEARLRCSPMKGHSHVYWYRQLPEEGLKFMVYLQKENIIDESGMPKERFSAEFPKEGPSILRIQQVVRGDSAAYFCASSPRGNYNEQFFGPGTRLTVL.

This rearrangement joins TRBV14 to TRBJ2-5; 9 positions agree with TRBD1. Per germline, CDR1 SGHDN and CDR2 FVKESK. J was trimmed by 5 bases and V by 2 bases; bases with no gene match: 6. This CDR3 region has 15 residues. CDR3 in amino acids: CASSQWTGEGETQYF. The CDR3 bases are TGTGCCAGCAGCCAATGGACAGGGGAAGGGGAGACCCAGTACTTC.

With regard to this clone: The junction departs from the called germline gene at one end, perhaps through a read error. The CDR3 DNA reads as TGTGCCAGCAGCCGGCAGAATCAGGCCCAGCATTTT. This sequence encodes CASSRQNQAQHF. The rearrangement joins TRBV7-2 to TRBJ1-5; D remains ambiguous. The CDR3 is made up of 12 amino acids. Germline lookup yields CDR1 SGHTA and CDR2 FQGNSA.

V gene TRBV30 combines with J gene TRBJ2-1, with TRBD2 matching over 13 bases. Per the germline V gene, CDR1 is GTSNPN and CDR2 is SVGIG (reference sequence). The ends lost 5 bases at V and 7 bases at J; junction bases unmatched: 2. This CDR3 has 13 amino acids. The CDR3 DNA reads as TGTGCCTGGGGGACTAGCGGGACAAATGAGCAGTTCTTC. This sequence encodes CAWGTSGTNEQFF.

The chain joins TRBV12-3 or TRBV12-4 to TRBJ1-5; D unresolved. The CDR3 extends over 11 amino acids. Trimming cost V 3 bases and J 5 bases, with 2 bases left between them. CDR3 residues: CASSFDQPQHF. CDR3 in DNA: TGTGCCAGCAGTTTCGATCAGCCCCAGCATTTT.